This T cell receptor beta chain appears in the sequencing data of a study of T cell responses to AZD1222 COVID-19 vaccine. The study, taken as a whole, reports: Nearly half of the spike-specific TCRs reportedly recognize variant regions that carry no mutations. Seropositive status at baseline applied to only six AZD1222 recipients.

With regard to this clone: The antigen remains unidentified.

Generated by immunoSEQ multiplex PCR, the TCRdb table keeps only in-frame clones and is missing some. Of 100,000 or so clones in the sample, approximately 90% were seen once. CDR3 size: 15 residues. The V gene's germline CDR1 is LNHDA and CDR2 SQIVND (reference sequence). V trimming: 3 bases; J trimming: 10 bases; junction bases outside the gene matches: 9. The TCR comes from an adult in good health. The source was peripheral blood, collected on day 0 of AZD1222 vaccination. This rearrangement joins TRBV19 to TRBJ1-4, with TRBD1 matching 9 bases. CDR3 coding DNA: TGTGCCAGTAGTATGGATTACAGGGGGCTAGGAAAACTGTTTTTT. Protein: CASSMDYRGLGKLFF.